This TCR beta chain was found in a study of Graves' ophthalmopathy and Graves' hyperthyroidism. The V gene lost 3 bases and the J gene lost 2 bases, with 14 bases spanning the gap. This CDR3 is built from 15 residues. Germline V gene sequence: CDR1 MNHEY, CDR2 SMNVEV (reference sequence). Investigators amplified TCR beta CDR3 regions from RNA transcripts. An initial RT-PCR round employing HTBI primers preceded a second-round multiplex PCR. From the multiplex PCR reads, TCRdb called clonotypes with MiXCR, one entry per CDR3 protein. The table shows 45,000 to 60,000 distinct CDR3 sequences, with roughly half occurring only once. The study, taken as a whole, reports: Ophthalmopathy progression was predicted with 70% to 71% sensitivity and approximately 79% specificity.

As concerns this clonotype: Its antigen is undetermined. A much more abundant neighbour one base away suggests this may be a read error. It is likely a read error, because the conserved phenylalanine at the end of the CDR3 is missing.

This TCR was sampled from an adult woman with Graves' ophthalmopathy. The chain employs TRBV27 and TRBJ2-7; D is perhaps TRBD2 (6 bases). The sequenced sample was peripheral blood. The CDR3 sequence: CASSFGGGPPYEQYL. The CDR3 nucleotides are TGTGCCAGCAGTTTTGGAGGAGGGCCTCCCTACGAGCAGTACCTC.